These 4 T cell receptor beta chains were all obtained from the same sample, sequenced in a study of T cells in Graves' hyperthyroidism and ophthalmopathy. Amplified regions were TCR beta CDR3 sequences from RNA transcripts. In the first-round RT-PCR of the TCR CDR3, the HTBI primer set was used. TCRdb reprocessed the multiplex PCR reads with MiXCR, giving one entry per CDR3 protein. The sample consists of a few hundred thousand distinct CDR3 sequences, around 16% of them appearing once. The sequenced sample consisted of blood. The receptors come from a woman in her twenties or thirties with Graves' hyperthyroidism.

This clonotype was seen only once. A read error is possible here, since a much larger clone lies one base away. The V call is TRBV30, the J call TRBJ2-1; 10 positions agree with TRBD1. The CDR3 is 18 amino acids. CDR1 and CDR2 from the germline V gene are GTSNPN and SVGIG (reference sequence). The CDR3 sequence is CVWSVTSGTGEVLDEQFF. As DNA, the CDR3 is TGTGTCTGGAGTGTAACCTCCGGGACAGGGGAGGTTTTGGATGAGCAGTTCTTC.

This clonotype was found many times. J is TRBJ1-1 and V is TRBV3-1; D possibly corresponds to TRBD1 (6 bases). The CDR3 sequence is 14 residues long. Germline V gene lookup returns CDR1 LGHDT and CDR2 YNNKEL (reference sequence). V was cut by 1 base and J by 3 bases, with 9 bases left in between. The CDR3 loop reads CASSQAPGDTEAFF. CDR3 nucleotide sequence: TGTGCCAGCAGCCAAGCCCCAGGGGACACTGAAGCTTTCTTT. Filled out from reference TRBV3-1 and TRBJ1-1, the complete variable domain reads DTAVSQTPKYLVTQMGNDKSIKCEQNLGHDTMYWYKQDSKKFLKIMFSYNNKELIINETVPNRFSPKSPDKAHLNLHINSLELGDSAVYFCASSQAPGDTEAFFGQGTRLTVV.

The rearrangement links TRBV6-2 or TRBV6-3 to TRBJ2-1; 8 positions agree with TRBD2. The length of the CDR3 is 16 residues. Germline CDR1 reads MNHEY; CDR2 reads SVGEGT. Germline trimming cut 6 bases from V and 0 bases from J; bases unmatched to any gene: 7. The CDR3 here is CASRVTSGVSYNEQFF. CDR3 nucleotide sequence: TGTGCCAGCAGAGTTACTAGCGGAGTCTCCTACAATGAGCAGTTCTTC.

This rearrangement joins TRBV20-1 to TRBJ2-2, with TRBD2 identical over 9 bases. The CDR3 spans 16 residues. Germline V gives CDR1 DFQATT, CDR2 SNEGSKA (reference sequence). The ends lost 4 bases at V and 6 bases at J; junction bases unmatched: 12. CDR3 sequence: CSAKMDGGRAAGELFF. In nucleotides, the CDR3 is TGCAGTGCTAAGATGGACGGCGGGAGGGCGGCCGGGGAGCTGTTTTTT.